Below, 23 T cell receptor beta chains from the same sample are listed, as sequenced in a study of control samples from healthy donors and cancer patients. Assay: immunoSEQ multiplex PCR; the TCRdb copy retains only in-frame clones and omits some. The sample shows approximately 26,000 clones, roughly 88% of them seen only once. The sequencing sample was made of PBMCs. The receptors come from a man in his forties or fifties with lung cancer.

The V and J genes are TRBV11-3 and TRBJ2-3; TRBD1 aligns across 8 bases. The CDR3 has 14 residues. Trimming removed 5 bases from V and 2 bases from J; junction bases left unmatched: 3. In germline, CDR1 is SGHNT, CDR2 YENEEA. The CDR3 region is CASSTGGYTDTQYF. The CDR3 DNA follows: TGTGCCAGCAGCACAGGGGGTTACACAGATACGCAGTATTTT.

CDR3 amino acids: CAIRDRGSGANVLTF. The CDR3 DNA reads as TGTGCCATCAGAGACAGGGGCTCTGGGGCCAACGTCCTGACTTTC. The J gene is TRBJ2-6, the V gene TRBV10-3; 8 bases are a match to TRBD1. Trimming took 6 bases from V and 0 from J; bases not matched to a gene: 1. The CDR3 loop spans 15 amino acids. The germline V gene has CDR1 ENHRY and CDR2 SYGVKD.

This chain connects TRBV3-1 (or the pseudogene TRBV3-2) to TRBJ1-3; 9 bases are shared with TRBD1. The CDR3 sequence is 15 residues long. Germline V gives CDR1 LGHDT, CDR2 YNNKEL (reference sequence). Losses at the gene ends were 3 bases for V and 1 base for J; bases not matched to a gene: 1. CDR3 sequence: CASSQGQGSGNTIYF. CDR3 DNA: TGTGCCAGCAGCCAGGGACAGGGTTCTGGAAACACCATATATTTT.

The chain carries TRBV5-1 and TRBJ1-5; 7 bases fit TRBD1. V lost 2 bases to trimming and J lost 5 bases; unmatched junction nucleotides: 1. This CDR3 is built from 13 residues. Germline CDR1 is SGHRS and CDR2 is YFSETQ. The CDR3 DNA reads as TGCGCCAGCAGCTTCCAGGGGGATCAGCCCCAGCATTTT. Its protein is CASSFQGDQPQHF.

The chain combines TRBV9 with TRBJ2-3; no firm D call. Deletions cut 3 bases from V and 0 bases from J, with 5 bases between. The CDR3 loop spans 13 amino acids. Germline-derived CDR1 and CDR2 are SGDLS and YYNGEE. CDR3 loop: CASSGGSTDTQYF. The CDR3 coding sequence is TGTGCCAGCAGCGGGGGAAGCACAGATACGCAGTATTTT.

This chain joins TRBV7-6 and TRBJ2-1; tentatively, D is TRBD2 (5 bases). V was clipped by 0 bases and J by 6 bases, with 12 bases between them. This CDR3 is 15 amino acids long. Germline V gene lookup returns CDR1 SGHVS and CDR2 FNYEAQ. The CDR3 DNA sequence: TGTGCCAGCAGCTTAGCAAGGACTTTCCCCAATGAGCAGTTCTTC. This codes for CASSLARTFPNEQFF.

The chain links TRBV6-1 to TRBJ2-7; D unclear. CDR1 is MNHNS, CDR2 SASEGT, per germline. This CDR3 spans 16 amino acids. Trimming removed 2 bases from V and 6 bases from J, with 20 bases in between. CDR3 in amino acids: CASSEMSVSAFGEQYF. The DNA for the CDR3 is TGTGCCAGCAGTGAAATGTCCGTCTCGGCGTTCGGCGAGCAGTACTTC.

The V call is TRBV14, the J call TRBJ1-2; D is uncertain. V lost 0 bases, J lost 4 bases, and 6 bases lay in between. The CDR3 consists of 13 residues. Germline CDR1 SGHDN, CDR2 FVKESK. The CDR3 sequence: CASSQEQFYGYTF. For the CDR3, the DNA is TGTGCCAGCAGCCAAGAACAGTTCTATGGCTACACCTTC.

The CDR3 sequence is CAWSFDSHYGYTF. The CDR3 DNA reads as TGTGCCTGGAGTTTCGACAGTCACTATGGCTACACCTTC. This chain joins TRBV30 and TRBJ1-2; maybe TRBD1 (5 bases). Trimming cost V 2 bases and J 3 bases, with 10 bases left between them. The CDR3 is 13 amino acids. Germline CDR1 reads GTSNPN; CDR2 reads SVGIG (reference sequence).

With regard to this clone: The junction and the germline gene differ at one end; a read error may be behind it. The chain recombines TRBV19 with TRBJ1-6, with D possibly matching TRBD1 (6 bases). The CDR3 runs to 16 residues. The germline V gene has CDR1 LNHDA and CDR2 SQIVND (reference sequence). CDR3 amino acids: CASGIRGLNGDSPLHF. The CDR3 coding sequence is TGTGCCAGTGGTATCCGGGGGCTCAATGGGGATTCACCCCTCCACTTT.

J is TRBJ1-1 and V is TRBV5-6; D ambiguous. Trimming removed 8 bases from V and 7 bases from J, with 18 bases in between. CDR3 length equals 13 residues. Germline V gene data show CDR1 as SGHDT and CDR2 as YYEEEE. The CDR3 spells CASLGIGDGEAFF. The CDR3 DNA reads TGTGCCAGTTTGGGGATTGGAGATGGTGAAGCTTTCTTT.

This clone showed up just a few times. V gene TRBV7-9 combines with J gene TRBJ2-2; D ambiguous. The V and J ends lost 4 bases and 0 bases respectively, with 18 bases between them. Germline CDR1 reads SEHNR; CDR2 reads FQNEAQ (reference sequence). The CDR3 has 18 residues. CDR3 DNA: TGTGCCAGCAGCTCTACGGTGGGGTCAAATCCGAACACCGGGGAGCTGTTTTTT. It translates to CASSSTVGSNPNTGELFF.

V usage is TRBV7-8 and J usage is TRBJ1-5, with 8 positions matching TRBD1. Looked up from germline, CDR1 is SGHVS and CDR2 is FQNEAQ. CDR3 length: 16 amino acids. V shed 2 bases, J shed 5 bases, and the junction held 8 bases outside the gene matches. The CDR3 sequence: CASSLTTTGGDQPQHF. The CDR3 DNA reads as TGTGCCAGCAGCTTAACTACAACAGGGGGGGATCAGCCCCAGCATTTT.

The V call is TRBV2, the J call TRBJ2-2; TRBD1 or TRBD2 may be the D gene (6 bases each). V gave up 4 bases and J gave up 0 bases, with 12 bases separating them. Germline-derived CDR1 and CDR2 are SNHLY and FYNNEI. The CDR3 runs to 16 residues. In DNA form, the CDR3 reads TGTGCCAGCAGTGGGAGGGACACTCCGAACACCGGGGAGCTGTTTTTT. Residues: CASSGRDTPNTGELFF. Full variable domain (rest looked up from reference TRBV2 and TRBJ2-2): EPEVTQTPSHQVTQMGQEVILRCVPISNHLYFYWYRQILGQKVEFLVSFYNNEISEKSEIFDDQFSVERPDGSNFTLKIRSTKLEDSAMYFCASSGRDTPNTGELFFGEGSRLTVL.

Of note for this clone: A junction boundary mismatches the germline segment, possibly from a read error. This rearrangement joins TRBV6-5 to TRBJ2-3, with TRBD1 identical over 8 bases. This CDR3 is 14 amino acids long. Germline V gene sequence: CDR1 MNHEY, CDR2 SVGAGI. The CDR3 DNA reads TGCAGATCGGGCCGGGGACAGGGCACAGATACGCAGTATTTT. Encoded protein: CRSGRGQGTDTQYF.

The chain employs TRBV5-6 and TRBJ2-7, with a tentative D call TRBD2 (5 bases). Germline lookup yields CDR1 SGHDT and CDR2 YYEEEE. The CDR3 is 16 residues long. V was pared by 3 bases and J by 1 base, with 17 bases between. The CDR3 DNA is TGTGCCAGCAGCTCGACCCCAGGCTCGGGGTCCTACGAGCAGTACTTC. Translated, it gives CASSSTPGSGSYEQYF.

The chain carries TRBV5-8 and TRBJ2-7, with D uncertain. Germline loops: CDR1 SGHTS, CDR2 YDEGEE. V was clipped by 0 bases and J by 0 bases, with 10 bases between them. This CDR3 region has 15 residues. This CDR3 reads CASSLGTADSYEQYF. In nucleotides, the CDR3 is TGTGCCAGCAGCTTGGGTACAGCAGACTCCTACGAGCAGTACTTC.

The chain links TRBV28 to TRBJ2-2; possible D gene TRBD2, 6 bases. The germline V gene encodes CDR1 MDHEN and CDR2 SYDVKM. Trimming shortened V by 9 bases and J by 5 bases, and 16 bases separated the two germline ends. This CDR3 region has 14 residues. CDR3 DNA sequence: TGTGCCAGTGGACGGGGGATGGGGACCGGGGAGCTGTTTTTT. It encodes CASGRGMGTGELFF.

This chain uses TRBV11-2 with TRBJ2-7; D might be TRBD1 (5 bases). Germline V gene data show CDR1 as SGHAT and CDR2 as FQNNGV. V was shortened by 2 bases and J by 2 bases, with 7 bases between the two germline ends. CDR3 length: 13 residues. CDR3 loop: CASSLTGTYEQYF. CDR3 sequence (DNA): TGTGCCAGCAGCTTAACAGGAACCTACGAGCAGTACTTC.

This clone was seen once. The chain joins TRBV4-1 to TRBJ1-4; D remains ambiguous. The CDR3 has 20 residues. Between the trimmed V and J ends, which lost 0 bases and 5 bases, there was a span of 25 bases. CDR1 and CDR2 (germline): MGHRA, YSYEKL. The CDR3 region is CASSQDTLPSTGQTNEKLFF. CDR3 bases: TGCGCCAGCAGCCAAGATACCCTTCCCTCGACGGGCCAGACAAATGAAAAACTGTTTTTT.

This chain joins TRBV3-1 (or the pseudogene TRBV3-2) and TRBJ2-1; D not resolved. CDR1 and CDR2 from the germline V gene are LGHDT and YNNKEL (reference sequence). V shed 0 bases and J shed 8 bases, with 11 bases lying between them. This CDR3 is built from 14 residues. DNA for the CDR3: TGTGCCAGCAGCCAAGATGGATACTCGGATGAGCAGTTCTTC. It translates to CASSQDGYSDEQFF.

The chain joins TRBV5-1 to TRBJ1-1; TRBD1 matches 9 bases. The germline V gene has CDR1 SGHRS and CDR2 YFSETQ. This CDR3 has 15 amino acids. The J segment lost 0 bases and the V segment lost 3 bases, leaving 3 bases of the junction unmatched. Written as DNA, the CDR3 is TGCGCCAGCAGCTGGGGGACAGGGCTGAACACTGAAGCTTTCTTT. Protein product: CASSWGTGLNTEAFF. The variable domain in full, with the rest retrieved from reference TRBV5-1 and TRBJ1-1, is KAGVTQTPRYLIKTRGQQVTLSCSPISGHRSVSWYQQTPGQGLQFLFEYFSETQRNKGNFPGRFSGRQFSNSRSEMNVSTLELGDSALYLCASSWGTGLNTEAFFGQGTRLTVV.

CDR3 DNA sequence: TGTGCCAGCAGCTTTGGCGGGGGGGTTATAAATGAGCAGTTCTTC. This gives the protein CASSFGGGVINEQFF. The chain combines TRBV11-2 with TRBJ2-1; 9 bases are shared with TRBD2. The CDR3 loop spans 15 amino acids. CDR1 and CDR2 from the germline V gene are SGHAT and FQNNGV. V was pared by 3 bases and J by 7 bases, with 7 bases of the junction left unmatched.